This T cell receptor beta chain was sequenced for a study of Graves' ophthalmopathy and Graves' hyperthyroidism. This clonotype was recorded at least ten times. The TCR beta CDR3 regions underwent amplification from RNA transcripts. The workflow started with a first-round RT-PCR run with HTBI primers and then moved on to a second-round multiplex PCR. TCRdb fed the multiplex PCR reads into MiXCR, producing one record per CDR3 protein. The sample lists hundreds of thousands of distinct CDR3 sequences; 40% were seen once. Germline V gene lookup returns CDR1 SEHNR and CDR2 FQNEAQ (reference sequence). Trimming left V 8 bases short and J 6 bases short, with 11 bases between. The CDR3 is 12 amino acids. PBMCs were density-gradient isolated from roughly 10 ml fresh blood.

The sequence came from an adult man with Graves' ophthalmopathy. The chain uses TRBV7-9 and TRBJ1-5; D possibly corresponds to TRBD1 (5 bases). Sequencing input: peripheral blood. CDR3: CASGQGGQPQHF. Written as DNA, the CDR3 is TGTGCCAGCGGGCAGGGAGGTCAGCCCCAGCATTTT. The entire variable domain, with the rest obtained from reference TRBV7-9 and TRBJ1-5, is as follows: DTGVSQNPRHKITKRGQNVTFRCDPISEHNRLYWYRQTLGQGPEFLTYFQNEAQLEKSRLLSDRFSAERPKGSFSTLEIQRTEQGDSAMYLCASGQGGQPQHFGDGTRLSIL.